This T cell receptor (beta chain) was retrieved from a study of blood T cells in healthy people across ages (dated by TCRdb to between 2014 and 2016). Turning to the overall study: Template switching captured roughly one uniquely barcoded TCR beta cDNA molecule per two T cells in model experiments. Age-related changes in TCR beta repertoire diversity were measured in the study by deep sequencing normalized with unique cDNA molecular identifiers. To avoid experimental bias, donors of different ages were distributed randomly across sequencing lanes. For two donors (one aged 18 to 29 and one aged 80 or older), the study analyzed two additional independent replicas of 1 million unique cDNA reads from the same blood draw. Donors were grouped into four age groups: young (average approximately 16 years), middle-aged (39), aged (around 56) and long-lived (over 80).

The donors were roughly 40 Caucasian individuals from Russia, aged 6 to 90 years, who were systemically healthy. Each donor gave 8 to 10 milliliters of peripheral blood, drawn into EDTA-treated Vacutainer tubes. Ficoll-Paque density-gradient centrifugation was used to isolate PBMCs, with at least 7 million per sample. Trizol reagent was used to extract total RNA from PBMCs, with at least 6 micrograms per sample. For every donor, flow cytometry on a PBMC aliquot measured the percentage of naive CD45RAhigh/CD27high T cells. The investigation overall reported the following: Since profiling was done on bulk unsorted PBMCs, naive and antigen-experienced compartments could not be conclusively compared. Observed TCR beta diversity correlated strongly with the percentage of naive T cells measured by flow cytometry. Observed TCR beta diversity per million T cells fell roughly linearly with age, and a significant reduction was already apparent by age about 36. Estimates of total diversity based on one million sequenced T cells were considered lower bounds and underestimates. Compared with the aged group, the long-lived group had more naive CD4+ T cells, fewer expanded clones and increased TCR diversity, a pattern suggesting age selection. The CMV infection status of donors was not known, potentially confounding age-related changes in expanded clonotypes.

To note about this clonotype: Its target antigen remains unknown. Base quality data are lacking; no much larger clone is found one base away.

The library was generated by 5' RACE. These reads were obtained on an Illumina HiSeq 2500. The second PCR ran for roughly 7 to 12 cycles and used a J-beta primer mix along with a sample-barcoded 5' primer. Each TCR beta cDNA molecule received a unique molecular identifier from a template-switch 5' adaptor carrying 12 random nucleotides. At least 2.5 million CDR3-containing paired-end reads were obtained from each sample. The Mint cDNA synthesis kit, primed by a TRBC-specific oligonucleotide, was used to synthesize first-strand cDNA from all RNA. After uracil-DNA glycosylase treatment, a first 18-cycle PCR used universal primers M1SS and BC2_uni_R on all cDNA. The authors processed their data as follows. Each sample was normalized by randomly selecting 1 million high-quality reads, each carrying a distinct molecular identifier. Reads with shared molecular identifiers were discarded instead of being binned into consensus sequences. MiTCR, run with a Q25 quality threshold and the strictest error-elimination algorithm, handled CDR3 identification, clonotype clustering and error correction. A nonparametric unseen species model with Euler transformation was used to estimate lower-bound total TCR beta diversity. The public reads were reprocessed in TCRdb via fastp at Q25 and MiXCR, keeping in-frame beta chains. Each CDR3 protein gets just one entry, which takes the most common genes and DNA from the rows behind it. TCRdb's processing, not the authors', yielded these V and J calls. The sample table holds some 900,000 distinct CDR3 sequences, of which roughly 50% were seen once. Over 10% of the sample comes from the top ten.

The sequencing sample was made of blood. The sequence derives from a man aged 30 to 45 in good health.

In nucleotide form, the sequence is TGTGCCAGCAGCCCCGGGACACTGCTTAGGGAGACCCAGTACTTC. This gives the protein CASSPGTLLRETQYF. This receptor chain uses TRBV5-4 and TRBJ2-7; the best D guess is TRBD1, with 6 bases matching. The J call may be faulty, since TRBJ2-5 better matches the DNA end. CDR1 and CDR2, per the germline V gene (reference sequence), are SGHNT and YYREEE. The cysteine opens and the phenylalanine closes a CDR3 of 15 amino acids. Of all the DNA, just the CDR3 is kept, 45 bases in frame from base 1.